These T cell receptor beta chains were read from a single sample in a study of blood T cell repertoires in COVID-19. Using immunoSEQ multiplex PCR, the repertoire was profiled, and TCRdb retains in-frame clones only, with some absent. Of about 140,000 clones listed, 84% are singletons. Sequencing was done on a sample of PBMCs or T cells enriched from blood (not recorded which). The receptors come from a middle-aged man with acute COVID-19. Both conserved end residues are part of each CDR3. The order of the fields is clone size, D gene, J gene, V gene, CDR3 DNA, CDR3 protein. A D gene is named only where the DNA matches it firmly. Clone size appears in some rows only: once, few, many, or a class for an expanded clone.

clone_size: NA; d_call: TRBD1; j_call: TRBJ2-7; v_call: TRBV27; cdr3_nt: TGTGCCAGCAGTCCTAGACAGGGCCCTAGTGAGCAGTACTTC; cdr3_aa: CASSPRQGPSEQYF
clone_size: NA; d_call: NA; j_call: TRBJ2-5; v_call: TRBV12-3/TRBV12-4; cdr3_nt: TGTGCCAGCAGTTTAAGCGAACAAGAGACCCAGTACTTC; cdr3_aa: CASSLSEQETQYF
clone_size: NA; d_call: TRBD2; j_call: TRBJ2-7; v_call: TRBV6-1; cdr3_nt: TGTGCCAGCAGTGAAGGGACTAGCGGGAGGCGGATTGGTTACGAGCAGTACTTC; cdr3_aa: CASSEGTSGRRIGYEQYF
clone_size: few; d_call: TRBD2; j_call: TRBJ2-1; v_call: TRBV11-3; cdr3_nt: TGTGCCAGCAGCCGTAGCGGGTCTACCTCCTACAATGAGCAGTTCTTC; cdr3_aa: CASSRSGSTSYNEQFF
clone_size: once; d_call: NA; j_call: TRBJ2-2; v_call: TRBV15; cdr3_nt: TGTGCCACCAGCAGAGGACTAACGGGGAACACCGGGGAGCTGTTTTTT; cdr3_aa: CATSRGLTGNTGELFF
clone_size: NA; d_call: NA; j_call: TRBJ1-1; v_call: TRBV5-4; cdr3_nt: TGTGCCAGCAGCCCCCCAGGGAACACTGAAGCTTTCTTT; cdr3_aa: CASSPPGNTEAFF
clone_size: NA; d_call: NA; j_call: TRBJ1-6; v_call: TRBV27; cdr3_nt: TGTGCCAGCACAGGGAGGTCACCCCTCCACTTT; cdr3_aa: CASTGRSPLHF
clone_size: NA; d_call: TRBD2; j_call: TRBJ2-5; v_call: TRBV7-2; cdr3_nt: TGTGCCAGCAGCTTAGGTGTCGGGAGGGGAAGAGAGACCCAGTACTTC; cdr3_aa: CASSLGVGRGRETQYF
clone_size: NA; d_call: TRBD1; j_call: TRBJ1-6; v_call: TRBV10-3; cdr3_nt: TGTGCCATCAGTGAGTTTCGTGGGACAGGGAAATTCGATTTTAATTCACCCCTCCACTTT; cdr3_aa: CAISEFRGTGKFDFNSPLHF
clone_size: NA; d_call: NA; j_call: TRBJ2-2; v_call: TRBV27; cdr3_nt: TGTGCCACTCAAGGGGGTTTTGGCAGCACCGGGGAGCTGTTTTTT; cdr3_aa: CATQGGFGSTGELFF
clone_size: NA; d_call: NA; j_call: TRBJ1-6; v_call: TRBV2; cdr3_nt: TGTGCCAGCACGGAAGGCGGGGTAAATTCACCCCTCCACTTT; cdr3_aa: CASTEGGVNSPLHF
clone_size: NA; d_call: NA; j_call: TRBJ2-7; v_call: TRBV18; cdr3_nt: TGTGCCAGCTCAAAACAGGGAAATTATAATAGCGAGCAGTACTTC; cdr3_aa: CASSKQGNYNSEQYF
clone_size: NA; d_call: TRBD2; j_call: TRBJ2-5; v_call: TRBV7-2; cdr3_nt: TGTGCCAGCAGCTGGGGGACTAGCACCGAGACCCAGTACTTC; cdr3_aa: CASSWGTSTETQYF
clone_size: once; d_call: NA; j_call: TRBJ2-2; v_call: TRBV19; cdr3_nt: TGTGCCAGTAGTCTTAACACCGGGGAGCTGTTTTTT; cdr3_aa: CASSLNTGELFF
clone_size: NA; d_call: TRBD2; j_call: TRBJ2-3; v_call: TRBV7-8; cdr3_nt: TGTGCCAGCAGCTTAGCGGGAGGGCCCGGCACAGATACGCAGTATTTT; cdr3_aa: CASSLAGGPGTDTQYF
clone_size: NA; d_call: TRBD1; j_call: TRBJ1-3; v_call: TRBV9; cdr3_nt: TGTGCCAGCAGCGGAAGACAGGGGGATACTGGAAACACCATATATTTT; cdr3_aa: CASSGRQGDTGNTIYF
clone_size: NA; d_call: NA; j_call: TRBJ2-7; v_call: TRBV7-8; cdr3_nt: TGTGCCAGCAGCTTAGCCGGGATCGAATACGAGCAGTACTTC; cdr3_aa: CASSLAGIEYEQYF
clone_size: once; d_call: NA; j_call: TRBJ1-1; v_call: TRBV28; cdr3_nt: TGTGCCAGCAGTCCCGGGGGGGGCGCTTTCTTT; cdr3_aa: CASSPGGGAFF
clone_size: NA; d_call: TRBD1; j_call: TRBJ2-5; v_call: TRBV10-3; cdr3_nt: TGTGCCATCAGTGAGTCGACAGGGGTCACGGAGACCCAGTACTTC; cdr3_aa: CAISESTGVTETQYF
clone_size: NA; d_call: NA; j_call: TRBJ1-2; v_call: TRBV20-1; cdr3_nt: TGCAGTGCTAGGGAGTATGGCTACACCTTC; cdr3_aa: CSAREYGYTF
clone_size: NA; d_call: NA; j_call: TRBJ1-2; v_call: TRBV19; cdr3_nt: TGTGCCAGTAGTATTGAGAGGGCGGTGGGCTACACCTTC; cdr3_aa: CASSIERAVGYTF
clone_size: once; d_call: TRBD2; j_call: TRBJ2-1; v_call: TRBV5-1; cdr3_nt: TGCGCCAGCGCGATCGGGAGGGGGAATGAGCAGTTCTTC; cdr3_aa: CASAIGRGNEQFF
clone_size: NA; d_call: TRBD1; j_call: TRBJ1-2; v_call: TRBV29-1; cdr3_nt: TGCAGCGGACAGGGGGAGAACTATGGCTACACCTTC; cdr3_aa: CSGQGENYGYTF
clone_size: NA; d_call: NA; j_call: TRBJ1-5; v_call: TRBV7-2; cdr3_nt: TGTGCCAGCAGCTTTGCAGGTGGTGAGAATCAGCCCCAGCATTTT; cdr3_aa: CASSFAGGENQPQHF
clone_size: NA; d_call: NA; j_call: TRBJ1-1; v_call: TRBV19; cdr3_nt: TGTGCCAGTAGTATGGAACAGCCGAGAATGAACACTGAAGCTTTCTTT; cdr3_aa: CASSMEQPRMNTEAFF
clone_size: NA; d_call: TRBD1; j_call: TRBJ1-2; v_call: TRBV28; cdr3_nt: TGTGCCAGCAATCCGGGACAGGGTTTGGGCTACACCTTC; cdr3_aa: CASNPGQGLGYTF
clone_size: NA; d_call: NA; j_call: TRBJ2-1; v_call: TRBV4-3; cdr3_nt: TGCGCCAGCAGCCAAGAGTTTTTAGAACCATACAATGAGCAGTTCTTC; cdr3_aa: CASSQEFLEPYNEQFF
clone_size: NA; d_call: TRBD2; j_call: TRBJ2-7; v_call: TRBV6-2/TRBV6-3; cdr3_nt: TGTGCCAGCAGTTACTCGCTAGCGGGGGGCAAAGACGAGCAGTACTTC; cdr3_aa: CASSYSLAGGKDEQYF